This T cell receptor (beta chain) was captured in a study of cytomegalovirus exposure and HLA in healthy donors. Regarding the study as a whole: Within an earlier analysis, most TCR beta V segments proved productive either about 90% or about 30% of the time. Association of a missense DCLRE1C variant with TCR beta V- and J-gene trimming was reported in a later analysis.

Notes on this clone: Antigen: not known.

Both 60 Vbeta primers and 13 Jbeta primers went into the PCR. Libraries were prepared by immunoSEQ multiplex PCR; TCRdb keeps only in-frame clonotypes and omits some of them. The table lists some 70,000 clones, 65% to 70% of them singletons. The length of the CDR3 is 15 residues. J lost 6 bases, V lost 3 bases, and 14 bases had no gene match. Germline V gives CDR1 SQVTM, CDR2 ANQGSEA. The chain uses TRBV29-1 and TRBJ2-7; TRBD1 matches 7 bases. The TCR originated in a woman between 25 and 40 years old in good health and CMV-seronegative. The sequenced sample consisted of PBMCs. The CDR3 spells CSVDAPNTGAGEQYF. The CDR3 nucleotides read TGCAGCGTTGATGCACCTAATACAGGGGCGGGCGAGCAGTACTTC.